This entry features one T cell receptor beta chain sequence. Its target is unknown. Preparing the TCRbeta library involved the use of unique molecular identifiers. TCRdb independently ran MiXCR on the PCR reads; one entry per CDR3 protein. The repertoire holds about 980,000 distinct CDR3 sequences, with around 30% as singletons. The V end lost 3 bases, the J end lost 1 base, and 15 bases lay between the germline ends. This CDR3 contains 16 residues. From germline, CDR1 is SEHNR and CDR2 FQNEAQ (reference sequence). The data originate from a study of T-cell reconstitution after alpha-beta-depleted transplantation in children. Study-wide results and caveats: Some patients' high day-60 TCRbeta diversity was attributed to recipient cells surviving conditioning. By one year post-transplant, T-cell counts and diversity largely arose from T cells that were newly produced.

The chain employs TRBV7-9 and TRBJ2-5; weak D call: TRBD1 (6 bases). The input for sequencing was PBMCs, mostly from graft donor cells, taken 360 days after TCRalphabeta/CD19-depleted stem cell transplant. The source is a boy younger than two who had a stem cell transplant for SCID, so the T cells may come from the graft donor. CDR3 nucleotides: TGTGCCAGCAGCTTCGGCAGGGGAACTTCCCAAGAGACCCAGTACTTC. Translated, it gives CASSFGRGTSQETQYF.